This TCR beta chain appears in the sequencing data of a study of blood T cell repertoires in COVID-19 (dated by TCRdb to 2018 to 2020). Broadly, across the study: Samples covering the acute and convalescent phases of COVID-19 were provided by collaborators in the United States, Italy and Spain. The samples were drawn from the first 160 participants of the ongoing ImmuneRACE study and from some 1,300 subjects provided by 6 global collaborators. Sample metadata almost always included a de-identified subject ID, COVID-19 status, age in years and sex. A freely available public database, intended as a resource for researchers studying the immune response to SARS-CoV-2, is where the repertoires were released. The material from the prospective study consisted of cDNA or gDNA derived from T cells, B-cell-depleted T cells, or PBMCs. Subjects who had been exposed to COVID-19, were actively infected with it, or had recovered from it provided the deeply sampled blood TCRbeta repertoires that made up the dataset. Where HLA class I and class II types were available, the types were taken from metadata supplied by the sample provider, not from assay-based typing.

Regarding this clone: Its target antigen remains unknown. The sample holds no much larger clone one base away, and base qualities are not on file.

The immunoSEQ Assay, a bias-controlled multiplex PCR, was used to amplify TCRbeta CDR3 regions from genomic DNA. The authors processed their data as follows. Nucleated cell counts per sample were estimated from amplification of reference gene primers within the assay. To quantify the absolute abundance of each unique TCRbeta CDR3 rearrangement, sequence reads were collapsed and filtered. Productive Simpson clonality was computed per sample as the square root of Simpson's diversity index over productive rearrangements. TCRdb retrieved this table from immuneACCESS and kept in-frame rearrangements only. Not all clones are present; in checked studies, unresolved V genes account for under half, and no reason is known for the remainder. Clone size and V and J calls were adopted from that table, with D and trimming inferred from the DNA. The sample data list about 110,000 clones, and nearly 85% of these were observed just once. In total, the top ten clones hold 6% to 7% of the sample.

Here is what the overall study found, with its caveats: Clinical and demographic metadata were provided uncurated, with the amount varying by source and participant.

Whole blood was collected in K2EDTA tubes by collaborating institutions according to the institutions' own protocols. For TCRbeta analysis, collaborator samples were shipped as frozen whole blood, as isolated PBMCs, or as DNA extracted from either sample type. This receptor was taken from a woman aged 45 to 65 with acute or convalescent COVID-19. Sequenced input: peripheral blood.

The sequence in DNA is TGTGCCAGCAGCCAAGCAGGGGAGGAGACCCAGTACTTC. Translation gives CASSQAGEETQYF. This sequence uses TRBV3-1 (or the pseudogene TRBV3-2) and TRBJ2-5; matching of 6 bases hints at TRBD1 as the D gene. CDR1 and CDR2 are drawn from the germline V gene (reference sequence): LGHDT, YNNKEL. The V end loses 1 base and the J end loses 5 bases, and a stretch of 8 bases separates them. Reading from cysteine to phenylalanine, the CDR3 counts 13 amino acids. Only the CDR3 part of the read is kept: 39 bases, read in frame from the first base.